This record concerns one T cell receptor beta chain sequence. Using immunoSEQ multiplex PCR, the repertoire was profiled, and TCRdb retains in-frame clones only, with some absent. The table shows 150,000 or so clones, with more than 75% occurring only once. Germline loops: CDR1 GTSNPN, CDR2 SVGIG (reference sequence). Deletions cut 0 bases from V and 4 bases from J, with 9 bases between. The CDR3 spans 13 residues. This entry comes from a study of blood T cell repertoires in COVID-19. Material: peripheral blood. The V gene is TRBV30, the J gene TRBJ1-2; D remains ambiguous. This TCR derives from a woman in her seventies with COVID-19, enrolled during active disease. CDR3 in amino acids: CAWSVAISYGYTF. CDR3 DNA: TGTGCCTGGAGTGTAGCGATCAGCTATGGCTACACCTTC.